Each of the 4 T cell receptor beta chains below was sequenced from the same sample in a study of shared T cell receptors in the human thymus. Assay: immunoSEQ multiplex PCR; the TCRdb copy retains only in-frame clones and omits some. In the table there are about 660,000 clones, around 89% of which are singletons. These data also featured in a second study, about human thymus T cells.

The sample consisted of thymocytes. Receptors originate from a boy under three years old with a congenital heart defect.

V usage is TRBV6-5 and J usage is TRBJ2-7; D gene uncertain. Germline V gene data show CDR1 as MNHEY and CDR2 as SVGAGI. The CDR3 contains 16 residues. The V gene lost 0 bases and the J gene lost 1 base, with 13 bases spanning the gap. The CDR3: CASSYSKDLQSYEQYF. CDR3 bases: TGTGCCAGCAGTTACTCGAAAGATCTACAGTCCTACGAGCAGTACTTC.

This clone was observed a few times. This chain joins TRBV19 and TRBJ1-3; D is possibly TRBD1 (5 bases). The CDR3 is 16 amino acids. CDR1 and CDR2 (germline): LNHDA, SQIVND (reference sequence). V lost 5 bases and J 0 bases, leaving 14 bases between the germline ends. The CDR3 nucleotides are TGTGCCAGTAGTCGCCCAGGGCAAGTCTCTGGAAACACCATATATTTT. The encoded protein is CASSRPGQVSGNTIYF. The full variable domain, in which reference TRBV19 and TRBJ1-3 provide the parts outside the CDR3, is DGGITQSPKYLFRKEGQNVTLSCEQNLNHDAMYWYRQDPGQGLRLIYYSQIVNDFQKGDIAEGYSVSREKKESFPLTVTSAQKNPTAFYLCASSRPGQVSGNTIYFGEGSWLTVV.

This clone came up a few times. The J gene is TRBJ2-1, the V gene TRBV15; 8 bases fit TRBD2. Germline values: CDR1 LNHNV, CDR2 YYDKDF (reference sequence). V shed 4 bases, J shed 3 bases, and the junction held 5 bases outside the gene matches. The CDR3 length is 15 residues. CDR3 sequence: CATSKELADYNEQFF. DNA for the CDR3: TGTGCCACCAGCAAGGAACTAGCGGACTACAATGAGCAGTTCTTC.

This clone was seen a few times. The CDR3: CASSPGRVQPYNEQFF. As DNA, the CDR3 is TGTGCCAGCTCACCTGGTCGGGTCCAACCCTACAATGAGCAGTTCTTC. V gene TRBV18 combines with J gene TRBJ2-1; D gene unclear. CDR1 and CDR2 from the germline V gene are KGHSH and LQKENI. Trimming removed 3 bases from V and 2 bases from J, with 14 bases in between. This CDR3 is built from 16 residues. Full variable domain (rest looked up from reference TRBV18 and TRBJ2-1): NAGVMQNPRHLVRRRGQEARLRCSPMKGHSHVYWYRQLPEEGLKFMVYLQKENIIDESGMPKERFSAEFPKEGPSILRIQQVVRGDSAAYFCASSPGRVQPYNEQFFGPGTRLTVL.